This T cell receptor beta chain was captured in a study of response to subunit inactivated influenza vaccine. The CDR3 totals 14 residues. Germline-derived CDR1 and CDR2 are SEHNR and FQNEAQ (reference sequence). V lost 4 bases, J lost 3 bases, and 13 bases lay in between. This clonotype was observed once. Its antigen is as yet unknown. TCRdb redid the calling of the RT-PCR reads with MiXCR, one entry per CDR3 protein. This sample has about 830,000 distinct CDR3 sequences; around a sixth occur once, and the top ten carry about a tenth. Findings and limits, study-wide: Few additional T cells are recruited per seasonal influenza vaccination, authors suggested.

The chain carries TRBV7-9 and TRBJ2-7; D uncertain. The sequence was collected from a man over 45 who received an inactivated influenza vaccine. The sample consisted of PBMCs from blood, taken around 5 days after vaccination. The CDR3 region is CASSSPKADYEQYF. In DNA, the CDR3 is TGTGCCAGCAGCTCTCCGAAGGCGGACTACGAGCAGTACTTC.